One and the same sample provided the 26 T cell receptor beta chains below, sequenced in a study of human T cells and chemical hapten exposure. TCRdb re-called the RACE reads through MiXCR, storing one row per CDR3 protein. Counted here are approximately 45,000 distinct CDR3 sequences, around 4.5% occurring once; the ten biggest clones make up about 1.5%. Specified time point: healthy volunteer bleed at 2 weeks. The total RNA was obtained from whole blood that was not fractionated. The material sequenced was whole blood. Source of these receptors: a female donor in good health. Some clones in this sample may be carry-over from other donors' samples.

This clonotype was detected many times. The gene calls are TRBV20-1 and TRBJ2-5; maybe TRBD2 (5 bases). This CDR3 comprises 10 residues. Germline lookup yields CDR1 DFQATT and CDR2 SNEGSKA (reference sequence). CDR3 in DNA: TGCAGCGCGGAGGTAGAGACCCAGTACTTC. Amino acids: CSAEVETQYF.

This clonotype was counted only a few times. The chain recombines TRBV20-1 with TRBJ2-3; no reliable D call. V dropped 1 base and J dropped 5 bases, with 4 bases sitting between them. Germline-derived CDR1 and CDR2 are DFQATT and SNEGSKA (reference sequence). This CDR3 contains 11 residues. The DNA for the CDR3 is TGCAGTGCTAGAGTCGGAGATACGCAGTATTTT. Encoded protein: CSARVGDTQYF.

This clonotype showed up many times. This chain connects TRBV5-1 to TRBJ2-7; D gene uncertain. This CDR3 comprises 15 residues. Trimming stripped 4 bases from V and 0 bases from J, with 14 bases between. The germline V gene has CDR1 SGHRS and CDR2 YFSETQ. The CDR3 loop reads CASSPISRSSYEQYF. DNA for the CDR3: TGCGCCAGCAGCCCGATTAGCCGGAGCTCCTACGAGCAGTACTTC.

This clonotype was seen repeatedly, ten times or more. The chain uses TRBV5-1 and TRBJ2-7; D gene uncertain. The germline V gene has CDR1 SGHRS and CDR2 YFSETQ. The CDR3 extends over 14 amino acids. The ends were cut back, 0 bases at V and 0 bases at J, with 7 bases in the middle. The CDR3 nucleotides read TGCGCCAGCAGCTTGGAACCGGCCTCCTACGAGCAGTACTTC. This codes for CASSLEPASYEQYF.

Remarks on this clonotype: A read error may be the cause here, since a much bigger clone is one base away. The CDR3 protein is CASSKRVIRSGETQYF. DNA of the CDR3: TGTGCCAGCAGCAAACGGGTTATCAGGAGCGGAGAGACCCAGTACTTC. The genes are TRBV21-1 and TRBJ2-5; the DNA was not used to check the table's D call, TRBD2. TRBV21-1 is a documented pseudogene. The CDR3 runs to 16 residues.

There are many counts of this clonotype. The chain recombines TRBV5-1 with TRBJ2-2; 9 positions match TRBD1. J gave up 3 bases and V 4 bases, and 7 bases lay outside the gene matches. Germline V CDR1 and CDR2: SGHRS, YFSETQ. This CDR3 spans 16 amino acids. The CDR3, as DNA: TGCGCCAGCAGCGGACAGGGGTTAAGCGACACCGGGGAGCTGTTTTTT. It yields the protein CASSGQGLSDTGELFF.

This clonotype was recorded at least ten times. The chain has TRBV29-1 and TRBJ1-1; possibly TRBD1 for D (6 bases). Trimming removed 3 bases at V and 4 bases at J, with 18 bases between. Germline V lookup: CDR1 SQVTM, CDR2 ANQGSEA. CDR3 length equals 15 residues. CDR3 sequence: CSVDQGKWGGTEAFF. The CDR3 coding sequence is TGCAGCGTTGACCAGGGGAAGTGGGGGGGCACTGAAGCTTTCTTT.

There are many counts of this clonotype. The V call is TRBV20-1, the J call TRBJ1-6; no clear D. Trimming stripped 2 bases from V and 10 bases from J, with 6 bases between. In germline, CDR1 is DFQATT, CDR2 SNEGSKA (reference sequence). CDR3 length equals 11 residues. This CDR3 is CSARLDSPLHF. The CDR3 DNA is TGCAGTGCTAGACTTGACTCACCCCTCCACTTT.

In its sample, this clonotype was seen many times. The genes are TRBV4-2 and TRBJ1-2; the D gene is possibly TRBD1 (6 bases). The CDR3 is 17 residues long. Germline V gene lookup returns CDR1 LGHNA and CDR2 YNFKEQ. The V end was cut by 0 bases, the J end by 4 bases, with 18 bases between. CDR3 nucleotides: TGTGCCAGCAGCCAAGATCTTTACAGGGTTGGGTTCTATGGCTACACCTTC. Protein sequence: CASSQDLYRVGFYGYTF.

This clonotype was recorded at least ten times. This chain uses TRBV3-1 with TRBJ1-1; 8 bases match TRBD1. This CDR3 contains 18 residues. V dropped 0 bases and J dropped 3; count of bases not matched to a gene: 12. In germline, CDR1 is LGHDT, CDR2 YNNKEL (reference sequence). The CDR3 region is CASSQDRRTGNWDTEAFF. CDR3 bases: TGTGCCAGCAGCCAAGATAGGCGGACAGGGAATTGGGACACTGAAGCTTTCTTT.

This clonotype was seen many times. DNA of the CDR3: TGCAGCGTTGGGGGGGGCAATCAGCCCCAGCATTTT. This codes for CSVGGGNQPQHF. The V call is TRBV29-1, the J call TRBJ1-5, with D possibly TRBD1 on 5 matching bases. Germline values: CDR1 SQVTM, CDR2 ANQGSEA. V was shortened by 4 bases and J by 2 bases, with 6 bases between the two germline ends. CDR3 length: 12 amino acids.

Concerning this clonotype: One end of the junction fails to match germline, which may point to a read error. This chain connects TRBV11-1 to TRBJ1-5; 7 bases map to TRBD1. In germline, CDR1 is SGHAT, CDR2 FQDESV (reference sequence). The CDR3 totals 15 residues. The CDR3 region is CASSLAGSPGQPQNF. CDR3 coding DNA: TGTGCCAGCAGCTTAGCGGGCAGCCCGGGACAGCCCCAGAATTTT.

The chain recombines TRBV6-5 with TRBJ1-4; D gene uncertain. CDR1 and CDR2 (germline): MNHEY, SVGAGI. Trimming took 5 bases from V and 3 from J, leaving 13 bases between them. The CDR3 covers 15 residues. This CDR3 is CASSPGRRPNEKLFF. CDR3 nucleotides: TGTGCCAGCAGTCCCGGACGGCGCCCTAATGAAAAACTGTTTTTT.

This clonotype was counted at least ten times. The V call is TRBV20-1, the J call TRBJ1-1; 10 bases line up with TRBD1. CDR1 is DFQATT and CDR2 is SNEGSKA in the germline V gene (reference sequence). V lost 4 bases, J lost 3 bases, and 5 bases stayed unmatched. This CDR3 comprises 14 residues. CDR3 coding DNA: TGCAGTGCTACGACAGGGGGCAGGCACACTGAAGCTTTCTTT. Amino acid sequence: CSATTGGRHTEAFF.

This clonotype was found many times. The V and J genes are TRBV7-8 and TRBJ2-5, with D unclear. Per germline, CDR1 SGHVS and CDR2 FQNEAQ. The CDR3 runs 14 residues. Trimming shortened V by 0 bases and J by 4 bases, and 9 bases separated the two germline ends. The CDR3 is CASSLAVSGETQYF. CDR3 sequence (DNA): TGTGCCAGCAGCTTAGCTGTCTCGGGAGAGACCCAGTACTTC.

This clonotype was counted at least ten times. The CDR3 protein is CASSLAQVEAFF. In DNA form, the CDR3 reads TGTGCCAGCAGTTTAGCCCAGGTAGAAGCTTTCTTT. J is TRBJ1-1 and V is TRBV12-3 or TRBV12-4; D remains ambiguous. V lost 0 bases and J lost 8, with 7 bases in between. The CDR3 length is 12 residues.

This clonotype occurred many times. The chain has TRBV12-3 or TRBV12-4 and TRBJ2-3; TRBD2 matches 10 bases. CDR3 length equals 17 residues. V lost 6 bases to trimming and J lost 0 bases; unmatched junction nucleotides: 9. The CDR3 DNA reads TGTGCCAGCAGCCGAGCGGGGGGGGGCACCAGCACAGATACGCAGTATTTT. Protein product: CASSRAGGGTSTDTQYF.

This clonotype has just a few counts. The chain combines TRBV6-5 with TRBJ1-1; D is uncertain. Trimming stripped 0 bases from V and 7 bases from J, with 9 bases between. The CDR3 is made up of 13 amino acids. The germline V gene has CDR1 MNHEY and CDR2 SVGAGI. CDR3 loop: CASSYSLELEAFF. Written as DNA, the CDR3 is TGTGCCAGCAGTTACTCGTTGGAACTTGAAGCTTTCTTT.

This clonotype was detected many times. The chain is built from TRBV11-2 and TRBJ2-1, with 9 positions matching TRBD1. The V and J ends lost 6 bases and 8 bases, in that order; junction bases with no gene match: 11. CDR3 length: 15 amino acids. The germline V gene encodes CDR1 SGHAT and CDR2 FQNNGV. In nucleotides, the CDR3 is TGTGCCAGCAGGAGGACAGGGGCCCCTGCCGATGAGCAGTTCTTC. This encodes CASRRTGAPADEQFF.

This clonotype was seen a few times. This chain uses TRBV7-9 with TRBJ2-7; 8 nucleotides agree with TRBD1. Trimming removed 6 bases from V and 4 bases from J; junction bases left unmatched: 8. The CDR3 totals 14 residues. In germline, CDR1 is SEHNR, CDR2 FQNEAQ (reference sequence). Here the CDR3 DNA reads TGTGCCAGCAGTAAGGCAGGGGGCGCTTACGAGCAGTACTTC. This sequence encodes CASSKAGGAYEQYF.

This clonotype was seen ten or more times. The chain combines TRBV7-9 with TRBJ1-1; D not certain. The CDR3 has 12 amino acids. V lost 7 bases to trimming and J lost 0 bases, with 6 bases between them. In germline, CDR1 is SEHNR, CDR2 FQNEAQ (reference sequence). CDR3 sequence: CASTPMNTEAFF. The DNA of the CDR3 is TGTGCCAGCACCCCAATGAACACTGAAGCTTTCTTT.

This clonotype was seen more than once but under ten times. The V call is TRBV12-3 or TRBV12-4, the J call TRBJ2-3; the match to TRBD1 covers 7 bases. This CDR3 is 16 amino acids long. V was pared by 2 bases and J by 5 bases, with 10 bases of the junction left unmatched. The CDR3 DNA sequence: TGTGCCAGCAGTTTAAGCGATGAGGGGGCCAGAGATACGCAGTATTTT. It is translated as CASSLSDEGARDTQYF.

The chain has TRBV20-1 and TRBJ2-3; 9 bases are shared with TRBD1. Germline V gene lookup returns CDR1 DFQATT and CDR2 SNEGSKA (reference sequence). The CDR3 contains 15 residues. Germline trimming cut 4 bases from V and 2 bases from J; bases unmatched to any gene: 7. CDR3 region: CSATNRGRVTDTQYF. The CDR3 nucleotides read TGCAGTGCTACAAACAGGGGGCGGGTCACAGATACGCAGTATTTT.

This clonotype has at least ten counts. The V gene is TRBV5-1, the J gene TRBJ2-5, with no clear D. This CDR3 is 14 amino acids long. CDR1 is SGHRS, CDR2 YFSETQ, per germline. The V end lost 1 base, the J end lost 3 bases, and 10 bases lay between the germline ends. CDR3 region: CASSLSVEEETQYF. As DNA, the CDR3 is TGCGCCAGCAGCTTGTCAGTCGAGGAAGAGACCCAGTACTTC.

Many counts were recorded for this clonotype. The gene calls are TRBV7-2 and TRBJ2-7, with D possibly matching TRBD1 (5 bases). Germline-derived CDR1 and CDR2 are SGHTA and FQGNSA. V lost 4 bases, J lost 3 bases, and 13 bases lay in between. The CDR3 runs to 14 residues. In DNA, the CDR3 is TGTGCCAGCAGCTCCACGACAGTATACTACGAGCAGTACTTC. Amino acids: CASSSTTVYYEQYF.

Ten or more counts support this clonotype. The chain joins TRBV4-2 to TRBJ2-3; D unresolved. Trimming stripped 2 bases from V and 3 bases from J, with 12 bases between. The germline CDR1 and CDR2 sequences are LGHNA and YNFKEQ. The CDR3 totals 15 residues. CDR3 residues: CASSQTPQVTDTQYF. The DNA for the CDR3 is TGTGCCAGCAGCCAAACGCCGCAGGTGACAGATACGCAGTATTTT.